The 13 T cell receptor beta chains given below trace back to one sample, sequenced in a study of cytomegalovirus exposure and HLA in healthy donors. The PCR contained 60 Vbeta and 13 Jbeta primers. Assay: immunoSEQ multiplex PCR; the TCRdb copy retains only in-frame clones and omits some. Seen here are about 140,000 clones, approximately 80% observed once, and the top ten hold less than 2%. Sequenced input: PBMCs. These TCRs come from a man aged 40-49 years in good health and CMV-seronegative.

This sequence joins TRBV4-2 and TRBJ2-7, with D possibly being TRBD1 (5 bases). Germline loops: CDR1 LGHNA, CDR2 YNFKEQ. The V and J ends lost 1 base and 3 bases respectively, with 13 bases between them. The CDR3 is made up of 15 amino acids. CDR3: CASSQVGQQGYEQYF. In DNA form, the CDR3 reads TGTGCCAGCAGCCAAGTAGGCCAGCAGGGCTACGAGCAGTACTTC.

The J gene is TRBJ2-7, the V gene TRBV6-5, with a possible D match to TRBD1 (6 bases). V lost 0 bases and J lost 7, with 10 bases in between. Germline CDR1 is MNHEY and CDR2 is SVGAGI. This CDR3 comprises 13 residues. DNA of the CDR3: TGTGCCAGCAGTTACTCTTACGGACAGGAGCAGTACTTC. Its translation: CASSYSYGQEQYF.

This clone was seen a few times. The rearrangement uses TRBV6-5 and TRBJ1-2; maybe TRBD1 (6 bases). V gave up 7 bases and J gave up 4 bases, with 13 bases separating them. Germline lookup yields CDR1 MNHEY and CDR2 SVGAGI. The CDR3 is 13 residues long. CDR3 in DNA: TGTGCCAGCACAGACAGGACGCGCTATGGCTACACCTTC. Translated, it gives CASTDRTRYGYTF.

The chain links TRBV6-5 to TRBJ2-5, with TRBD1 matching 7 bases. V shed 6 bases and J 1 base; nucleotides not matched to a gene: 2. Germline lookup yields CDR1 MNHEY and CDR2 SVGAGI. CDR3 length equals 13 residues. The CDR3 nucleotides read TGTGCCAGCAGCAGGGACAGCCAAGAGACCCAGTACTTC. As protein: CASSRDSQETQYF.

The rearrangement links TRBV28 to TRBJ2-2, with D tentatively TRBD2 (6 bases). The V end was cut by 6 bases, the J end by 2 bases, with 16 bases between. The CDR3 runs to 16 residues. Germline loops: CDR1 MDHEN, CDR2 SYDVKM. The CDR3 region is CASSQFGSPNTGELFF. The DNA of the CDR3 is TGTGCCAGCAGCCAATTCGGGAGTCCCAACACCGGGGAGCTGTTTTTT.

This rearrangement joins TRBV6-1 to TRBJ2-1; the match to TRBD2 covers 8 bases. Germline V gene sequence: CDR1 MNHNS, CDR2 SASEGT. The CDR3 spans 15 residues. The junction had 5 bases not matched to a gene; V was cut back by 7 bases and J by 0 bases. The CDR3, as DNA: TGTGCCAGCAACGTAGCGGGAACCTCCTACAATGAGCAGTTCTTC. Its protein product is CASNVAGTSYNEQFF.

The genes are TRBV4-2 and TRBJ2-3; perhaps TRBD2 as D (5 bases). This CDR3 comprises 17 residues. Germline V gives CDR1 LGHNA, CDR2 YNFKEQ. Between the trimmed V and J ends, which lost 5 bases and 0 bases, there was a span of 18 bases. In DNA form, the CDR3 reads TGTGCCAGCAGCTCCAAGGTGCTGGACTCTAGCACAGATACGCAGTATTTT. Translating gives CASSSKVLDSSTDTQYF.

This clone was counted a single time. The chain is built from TRBV6-4 and TRBJ2-3; no firm D call. The CDR3 extends over 14 amino acids. Germline V gene lookup returns CDR1 MRHNA and CDR2 SNTAGT. V was pared by 6 bases and J by 1 base, with 11 bases between. CDR3 amino acids: CASSPSQGTDTQYF. For the CDR3, the DNA is TGTGCCAGCAGCCCCTCCCAGGGCACAGATACGCAGTATTTT.

This chain uses TRBV19 with TRBJ2-1; 14 nucleotides agree with TRBD2. The CDR3 spans 15 residues. V shed 8 bases, J shed 7 bases, and the junction held 7 bases outside the gene matches. Germline V CDR1 and CDR2: LNHDA, SQIVND (reference sequence). CDR3 in amino acids: CASGPTSGRGNEQFF. The CDR3, as DNA: TGTGCCAGTGGACCGACTAGCGGGAGGGGGAATGAGCAGTTCTTC.

The rearrangement links TRBV6-5 to TRBJ1-4; D call uncertain. The CDR3 consists of 15 residues. CDR1 and CDR2 (germline): MNHEY, SVGAGI. The V and J ends lost 0 bases and 5 bases respectively, with 10 bases between them. The CDR3 sequence: CASSYSTRGNEKLFF. The CDR3 region has the DNA TGTGCCAGCAGTTACTCCACGAGAGGGAATGAAAAACTGTTTTTT.

This chain connects TRBV28 to TRBJ2-5; 7 positions match TRBD1. The last part of the DNA fits TRBJ2-7 better; the J call may be wrong. There are 15 residues in the CDR3. Germline CDR1 and CDR2: MDHEN and SYDVKM. CDR3: CASIPGAGGSYEQYF. The DNA for the CDR3 is TGTGCCAGCATCCCTGGGGCAGGGGGCTCCTACGAGCAGTACTTC.

The J gene is TRBJ2-7, the V gene TRBV6-5; D unresolved. CDR1 and CDR2 from the germline V gene are MNHEY and SVGAGI. This CDR3 contains 13 residues. The V gene lost 3 bases and the J gene lost 3 bases, with 9 bases spanning the gap. The CDR3 DNA follows: TGTGCCAGCAGTTATGCGGCCCTCTACGAGCAGTACTTC. This sequence encodes CASSYAALYEQYF.

This sequence joins TRBV19 and TRBJ2-1, with D possibly TRBD1 on 6 matching bases. The V gene lost 1 base and the J gene lost 5 bases, with 18 bases spanning the gap. The CDR3 is 17 residues long. CDR1 LNHDA and CDR2 SQIVND come from the germline V gene (reference sequence). In DNA, the CDR3 is TGTGCCAGTAGTATAGCCCTAGGACAGTTGAGTAACAATGAGCAGTTCTTC. Translation gives CASSIALGQLSNNEQFF.